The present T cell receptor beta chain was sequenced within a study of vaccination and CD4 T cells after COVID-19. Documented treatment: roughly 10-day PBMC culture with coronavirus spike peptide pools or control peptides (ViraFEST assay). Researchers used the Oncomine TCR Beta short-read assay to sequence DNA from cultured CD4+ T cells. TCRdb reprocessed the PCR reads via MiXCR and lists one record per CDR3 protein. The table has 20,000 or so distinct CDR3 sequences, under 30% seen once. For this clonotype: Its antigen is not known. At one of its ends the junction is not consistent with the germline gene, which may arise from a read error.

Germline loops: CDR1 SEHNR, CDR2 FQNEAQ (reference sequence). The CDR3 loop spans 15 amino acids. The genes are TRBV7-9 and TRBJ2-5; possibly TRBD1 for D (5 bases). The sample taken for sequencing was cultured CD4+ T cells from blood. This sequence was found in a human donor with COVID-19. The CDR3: CASSLGLTHQETQYF. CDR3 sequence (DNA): TGCGCCAGCAGCTTGGGGCTAACCCATCAAGAGACCCAGTACTTC.